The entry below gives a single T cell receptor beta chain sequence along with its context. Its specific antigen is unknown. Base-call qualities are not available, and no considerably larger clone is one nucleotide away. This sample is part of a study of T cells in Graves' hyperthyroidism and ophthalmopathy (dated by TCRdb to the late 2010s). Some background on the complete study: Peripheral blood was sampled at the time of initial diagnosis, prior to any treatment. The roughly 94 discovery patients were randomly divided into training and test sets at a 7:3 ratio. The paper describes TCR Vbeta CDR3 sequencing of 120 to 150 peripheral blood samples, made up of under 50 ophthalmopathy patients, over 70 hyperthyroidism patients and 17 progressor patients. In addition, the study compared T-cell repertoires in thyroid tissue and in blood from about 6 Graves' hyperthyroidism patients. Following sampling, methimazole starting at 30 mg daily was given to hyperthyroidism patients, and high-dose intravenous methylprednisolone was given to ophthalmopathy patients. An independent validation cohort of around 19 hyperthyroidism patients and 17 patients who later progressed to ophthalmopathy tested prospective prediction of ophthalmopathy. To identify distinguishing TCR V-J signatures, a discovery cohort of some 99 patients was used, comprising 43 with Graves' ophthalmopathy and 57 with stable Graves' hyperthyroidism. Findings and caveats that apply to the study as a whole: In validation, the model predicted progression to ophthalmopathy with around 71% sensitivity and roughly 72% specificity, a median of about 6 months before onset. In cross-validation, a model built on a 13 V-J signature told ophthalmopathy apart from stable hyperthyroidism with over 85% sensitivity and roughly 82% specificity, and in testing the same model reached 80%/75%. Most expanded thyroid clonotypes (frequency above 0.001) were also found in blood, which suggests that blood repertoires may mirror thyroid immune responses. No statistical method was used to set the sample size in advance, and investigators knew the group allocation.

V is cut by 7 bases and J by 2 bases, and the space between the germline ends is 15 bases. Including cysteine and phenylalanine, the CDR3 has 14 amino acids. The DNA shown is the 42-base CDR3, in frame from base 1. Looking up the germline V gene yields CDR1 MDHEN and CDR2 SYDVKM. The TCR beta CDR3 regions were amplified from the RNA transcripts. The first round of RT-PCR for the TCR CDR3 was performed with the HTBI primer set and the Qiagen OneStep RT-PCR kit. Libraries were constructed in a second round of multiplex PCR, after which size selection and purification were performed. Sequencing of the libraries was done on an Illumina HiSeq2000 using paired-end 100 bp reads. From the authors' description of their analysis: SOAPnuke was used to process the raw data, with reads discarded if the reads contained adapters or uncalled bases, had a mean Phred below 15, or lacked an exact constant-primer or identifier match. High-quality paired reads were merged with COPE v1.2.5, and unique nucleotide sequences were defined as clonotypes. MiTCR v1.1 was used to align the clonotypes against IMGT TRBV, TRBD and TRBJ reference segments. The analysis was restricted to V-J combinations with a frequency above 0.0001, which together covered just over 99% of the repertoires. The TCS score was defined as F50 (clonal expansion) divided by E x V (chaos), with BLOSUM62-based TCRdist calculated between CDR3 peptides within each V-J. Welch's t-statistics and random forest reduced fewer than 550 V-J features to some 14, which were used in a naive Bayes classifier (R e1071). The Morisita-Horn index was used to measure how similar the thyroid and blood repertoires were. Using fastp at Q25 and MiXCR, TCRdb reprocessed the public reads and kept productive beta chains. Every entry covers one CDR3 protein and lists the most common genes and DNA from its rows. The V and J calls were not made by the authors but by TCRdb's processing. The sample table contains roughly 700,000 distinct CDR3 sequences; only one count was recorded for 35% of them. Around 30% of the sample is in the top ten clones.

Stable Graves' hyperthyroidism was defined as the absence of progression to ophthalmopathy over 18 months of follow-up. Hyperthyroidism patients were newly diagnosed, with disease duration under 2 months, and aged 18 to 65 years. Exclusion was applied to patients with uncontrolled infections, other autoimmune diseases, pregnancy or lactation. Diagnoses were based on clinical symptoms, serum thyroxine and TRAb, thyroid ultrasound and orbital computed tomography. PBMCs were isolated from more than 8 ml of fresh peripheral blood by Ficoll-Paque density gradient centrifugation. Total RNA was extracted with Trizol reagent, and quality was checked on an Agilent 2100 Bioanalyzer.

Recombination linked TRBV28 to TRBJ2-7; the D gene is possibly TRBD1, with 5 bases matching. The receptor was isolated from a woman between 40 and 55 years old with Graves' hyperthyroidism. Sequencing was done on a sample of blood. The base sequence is TGTGCCAGCACAGGACCGGAGACAGCCTACGAGCAGTACTTC. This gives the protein CASTGPETAYEQYF.